A single sample gave rise to the 26 T cell receptor beta chains below, sequenced in a study of T cell responses to AZD1222 COVID-19 vaccine (dated by TCRdb to the early 2020s). Library preparation was by the immunoSEQ multiplex PCR assay. The table comes from immuneACCESS by way of TCRdb, which keeps in-frame sequences with V and J called. Part of the clones is missing from these tables; in studies checked, under half for an unresolved V gene and the rest for unknown reasons. The sample has around 140,000 clones on record, about 91% of them singletons. In total, the top ten clones hold about 4% of the sample. The label giving this sample's time point can be read as: about 28 days (+/-7) after the second vaccine dose. The material sequenced was peripheral blood, taken 28 days after the second AZD1222 dose. Source of these receptors: an adult who received the AZD1222 COVID-19 vaccine.

The rearrangement uses TRBV18 and TRBJ1-1, with D perhaps matching TRBD1 (6 bases). CDR1 and CDR2 from the germline V gene are KGHSH and LQKENI. With 3 bases removed from V and 4 bases from J, the gap between germline ends came to 15 bases. This CDR3 contains 15 residues. CDR3 residues: CASSPAGGGVTEAFF. The CDR3 DNA reads TGTGCCAGCTCACCCGCTGGGGGGGGCGTCACTGAAGCTTTCTTT.

V usage is TRBV2 and J usage is TRBJ1-1; D possibly corresponds to TRBD1 (6 bases). Germline loops: CDR1 SNHLY, CDR2 FYNNEI. CDR3 length: 13 amino acids. Trimming cost V 11 bases and J 8 bases, with 21 bases left between them. The CDR3 protein is CAPRNIRGSEAFF. In DNA form, the CDR3 reads TGTGCCCCCAGGAACATCAGGGGATCCGAAGCTTTCTTT.

The J gene is TRBJ2-2, the V gene TRBV5-1; D not resolved. The CDR3 has 18 amino acids. Trimming pared 1 base from V and 1 base from J, leaving 17 bases between. Germline loops: CDR1 SGHRS, CDR2 YFSETQ. The CDR3 DNA reads as TGCGCCAGCAGCTTGCTCCTCCTTAGACCAGAGAACACCGGGGAGCTGTTTTTT. Translated: CASSLLLLRPENTGELFF. The variable domain in full, with the rest retrieved from reference TRBV5-1 and TRBJ2-2, is KAGVTQTPRYLIKTRGQQVTLSCSPISGHRSVSWYQQTPGQGLQFLFEYFSETQRNKGNFPGRFSGRQFSNSRSEMNVSTLELGDSALYLCASSLLLLRPENTGELFFGEGSRLTVL.

This chain links TRBV5-1 with TRBJ1-1; TRBD1 is a possible D gene (5 bases). In germline, CDR1 is SGHRS, CDR2 YFSETQ. The CDR3 length is 14 residues. The V and J ends lost 0 bases and 3 bases respectively, with 9 bases between them. This CDR3 is CASSLDRPDTEAFF. DNA of the CDR3: TGCGCCAGCAGCTTGGACAGGCCTGACACTGAAGCTTTCTTT.

The CDR3 here is CASGRYWGDEAFF. CDR3 sequence (DNA): TGTGCCAGCGGCCGTTACTGGGGTGATGAAGCTTTCTTT. This rearrangement joins TRBV21-1 to TRBJ1-1. TRBV21-1 is a recognized pseudogene. The CDR3 is made up of 13 amino acids.

The chain's CDR3 is CASSSGQSYEQYF. CDR3 in DNA: TGTGCCAGCAGCTCCGGACAGTCCTACGAGCAGTACTTC. The chain combines TRBV7-9 with TRBJ2-7, with D tentatively TRBD1 (6 bases). There are 13 residues in the CDR3. Germline V gene lookup returns CDR1 SEHNR and CDR2 FQNEAQ (reference sequence). V shed 4 bases and J shed 1 base, with 8 bases lying between them.

V usage is TRBV27 and J usage is TRBJ2-2, with D possibly being TRBD1 or TRBD2 (5 bases each). Trimming removed 2 bases from V and 5 bases from J, with 6 bases in between. In germline, CDR1 is MNHEY, CDR2 SMNVEV (reference sequence). CDR3 length equals 13 residues. CDR3 residues: CASSLGGTGELFF. Here the CDR3 DNA reads TGTGCCAGCAGTTTAGGGGGTACCGGGGAGCTGTTTTTT.

The chain has TRBV27 and TRBJ2-2; the match to TRBD2 covers 10 bases. Trimming at V came to 5 bases and at J to 5 bases, leaving 11 bases not matched to a gene. CDR3 length equals 17 residues. Germline CDR1 MNHEY, CDR2 SMNVEV (reference sequence). CDR3 amino acids: CASSPGLAGDGTGELFF. The CDR3 coding sequence is TGTGCCAGCAGTCCCGGGCTAGCGGGAGACGGGACCGGGGAGCTGTTTTTT.

CDR3 sequence: CASSVDGRGKTQYF. The CDR3 DNA sequence: TGTGCCAGCAGCGTAGACGGTCGGGGGAAGACCCAGTACTTC. The gene calls are TRBV9 and TRBJ2-5; D might be TRBD2 (6 bases). CDR3 length equals 14 residues. Per germline, CDR1 SGDLS and CDR2 YYNGEE. V was trimmed by 0 bases and J by 6 bases, leaving 12 bases between them. The full variable domain, rest sourced from reference TRBV9 and TRBJ2-5, is DSGVTQTPKHLITATGQRVTLRCSPRSGDLSVYWYQQSLDQGLQFLIQYYNGEERAKGNILERFSAQQFPDLHSELNLSSLELGDSALYFCASSVDGRGKTQYFGPGTRLLVL.

J is TRBJ2-7 and V is TRBV6-2 or TRBV6-3, with D maybe TRBD1 (6 bases). The germline V gene encodes CDR1 MNHEY and CDR2 SVGEGT. This CDR3 has 11 residues. Trimming shortened V by 6 bases and J by 3 bases, and 6 bases separated the two germline ends. In DNA form, the CDR3 reads TGTGCCAGCAGCAGGGGCTACGAGCAGTACTTC. Encoded protein: CASSRGYEQYF.

This clone was observed once. V gene TRBV27 combines with J gene TRBJ1-2; unclear D gene. In germline, CDR1 is MNHEY, CDR2 SMNVEV (reference sequence). The CDR3 consists of 14 residues. V was shortened by 2 bases and J by 2 bases, with 9 bases between the two germline ends. The CDR3 reads CASSLRMYNYGYTF. CDR3 nucleotide sequence: TGTGCCAGCAGTTTACGGATGTACAACTATGGCTACACCTTC.

The chain carries TRBV6-5 and TRBJ2-5, with TRBD1 matching over 7 bases. CDR3 length: 14 amino acids. J lost 3 bases, V lost 6 bases, and 7 bases had no gene match. Germline values: CDR1 MNHEY, CDR2 SVGAGI. CDR3 in amino acids: CASSPGTAKETQYF. DNA of the CDR3: TGTGCCAGCAGCCCCGGGACAGCAAAAGAGACCCAGTACTTC.

This clone was detected only once. The rearrangement uses TRBV3-1 (or the pseudogene TRBV3-2) and TRBJ1-2, with unresolved D. The CDR3 has 13 amino acids. Trimming removed 1 base at V and 8 bases at J, with 11 bases between. Per germline, CDR1 LGHDT and CDR2 YNNKEL (reference sequence). CDR3 protein: CASSQVREEGYTF. The CDR3 DNA reads TGTGCCAGCAGCCAAGTGAGGGAAGAGGGCTACACCTTC.

V usage is TRBV21-1 and J usage is TRBJ2-3; no check of the table's D call, TRBD2, against the DNA was made. TRBV21-1 is an annotated pseudogene. The CDR3 totals 15 residues. CDR3 DNA: TGTGCCAGCAGCAATCGGGACTTTAGCACAGATACGCAGTATTTT. It yields the protein CASSNRDFSTDTQYF.

V and J are TRBV5-1 and TRBJ1-1, with D possibly being TRBD1 (6 bases). Trimming stripped 3 bases from V and 1 base from J, with 19 bases between. Germline CDR1 is SGHRS and CDR2 is YFSETQ. The CDR3 length is 17 residues. CDR3 protein: CASSSRTVSTGNTEAFF. The DNA of the CDR3 is TGCGCCAGCAGCTCCCGGACAGTCAGTACGGGGAACACTGAAGCTTTCTTT.

The chain is built from TRBV30 and TRBJ2-1; D is unresolved. Deletions cut 3 bases from V and 4 bases from J, with 10 bases between. The CDR3 is 13 residues long. Germline CDR1 reads GTSNPN; CDR2 reads SVGIG (reference sequence). CDR3: CAWSEIEYNEQFF. The DNA of the CDR3 is TGTGCCTGGAGCGAGATCGAGTACAATGAGCAGTTCTTC.

This clone was picked up one time. The J gene is TRBJ1-2, the V gene TRBV24-1; 8 nucleotides align to TRBD1. Germline V gene lookup returns CDR1 KGHDR and CDR2 SFDVKD. The CDR3 is 13 amino acids. V gave up 10 bases and J gave up 7 bases; unmatched junction bases: 10. This CDR3 reads CATKGQGGTGYTF. For the CDR3, the DNA is TGTGCCACTAAAGGACAGGGCGGTACTGGCTACACCTTC.

The chain employs TRBV2 and TRBJ1-5, with a possible D match to TRBD1 (6 bases). The CDR3 runs to 13 residues. The V gene lost 8 bases and the J gene lost 3 bases, with 11 bases spanning the gap. Germline values: CDR1 SNHLY, CDR2 FYNNEI. CDR3 loop: CASVRDNNQPQHF. The DNA for the CDR3 is TGTGCCAGCGTCCGGGACAACAATCAGCCCCAGCATTTT.

This chain joins TRBV18 and TRBJ2-5; D might be TRBD2 (6 bases). CDR1 KGHSH and CDR2 LQKENI come from the germline V gene. CDR3 length: 15 amino acids. Trimming took 3 bases from V and 1 from J, leaving 12 bases between them. The CDR3 DNA follows: TGTGCCAGCTCACCTCAACGGCGGGGCCAAGAGACCCAGTACTTC. It translates to CASSPQRRGQETQYF.

This clone was detected only once. The chain combines TRBV29-1 with TRBJ1-1; D remains unclear. The CDR3 consists of 12 residues. V was cut by 5 bases and J by 3 bases, with 10 bases left in between. In germline, CDR1 is SQVTM, CDR2 ANQGSEA. CDR3 coding DNA: TGCAGCGTTAGTCCGGACTACACTGAAGCTTTCTTT. This encodes CSVSPDYTEAFF.

This clone has just a few counts. The sample contains more than one DNA sequence encoding this CDR3. The chain combines TRBV5-1 with TRBJ2-2, with TRBD2 as a possible D gene (6 bases). From germline, CDR1 is SGHRS and CDR2 YFSETQ. The CDR3 is 14 residues long. Trimming left V 2 bases short and J 4 bases short, with 9 bases between. The CDR3 protein is CASSLGGSTGELFF. CDR3 in DNA: TGCGCCAGCAGCTTAGGAGGGTCCACCGGGGAGCTGTTTTTT.

The V call is TRBV20-1, the J call TRBJ1-3, with a possible D match to TRBD1 (5 bases). CDR3 length equals 17 residues. V lost 3 bases and J lost 0, with 18 bases in between. Germline V gives CDR1 DFQATT, CDR2 SNEGSKA (reference sequence). The DNA of the CDR3 is TGCAGTGCTAGTTCGGCCCCATGGGACCGCTCTGGAAACACCATATATTTT. Protein: CSASSAPWDRSGNTIYF.

V usage is TRBV7-2 and J usage is TRBJ1-3, with a weak D call TRBD1 (5 bases). Germline CDR1 and CDR2: SGHTA and FQGNSA. The CDR3 has 13 residues. With 5 bases removed from V and 8 bases from J, the gap between germline ends came to 13 bases. For the CDR3, the DNA is TGTGCCAGCAGCCGGGCGGGGGGAGACACCATATATTTT. It yields the protein CASSRAGGDTIYF.

This chain connects TRBV5-4 to TRBJ2-5, with a weak D call TRBD2 (7 bases). CDR1 is SGHNT, CDR2 YYREEE, per germline (reference sequence). V dropped 4 bases and J dropped 5 bases, with 15 bases sitting between them. This CDR3 region has 14 residues. Here the CDR3 DNA reads TGTGCCAGCAGCCCGAGGGGGGGCGGGGAGACCCAGTACTTC. It encodes CASSPRGGGETQYF.

This sequence joins TRBV11-3 and TRBJ2-7, with D possibly TRBD2 on 6 matching bases. Germline CDR1 SGHNT, CDR2 YENEEA. V lost 6 bases and J lost 4, with 7 bases in between. The CDR3 has 11 amino acids. CDR3 loop: CASRGLYEQYF. Here the CDR3 DNA reads TGTGCCAGCAGGGGACTTTACGAGCAGTACTTC.

This sequence joins TRBV9 and TRBJ2-1, with D unresolved. The CDR3 spans 13 residues. V lost 0 bases and J lost 8, with 9 bases in between. Germline V lookup: CDR1 SGDLS, CDR2 YYNGEE. The CDR3 spells CASSVEVPDEQFF. Written as DNA, the CDR3 is TGTGCCAGCAGCGTAGAAGTTCCGGATGAGCAGTTCTTC.